This T cell receptor beta chain was identified during a study of blood T cell repertoires in COVID-19. Seattle patients were enrolled during active infection and followed longitudinally. V shed 5 bases, J shed 2 bases, and the junction held 20 bases outside the gene matches. From germline, CDR1 is SGHKS and CDR2 YYEKEE (reference sequence). The CDR3 has 20 residues. Libraries were prepared by immunoSEQ multiplex PCR; TCRdb keeps only in-frame clonotypes and omits some of them. The profile shows about 49,000 clones, about 87% of them singletons. The receptor was derived from an elderly woman with COVID-19, enrolled during active disease. Specimen: peripheral blood. J is TRBJ2-5 and V is TRBV5-5; the match to TRBD1 covers 11 bases. In nucleotides, the CDR3 is TGTGCCAGCAGTCTGATCAGGACAGGGGGCGCGTTTCGTTGGCAAGAGACCCAGTACTTC. As protein: CASSLIRTGGAFRWQETQYF. The whole variable domain, filled in from reference TRBV5-5 and TRBJ2-5, reads DAGVTQSPTHLIKTRGQQVTLRCSPISGHKSVSWYQQVLGQGPQFIFQYYEKEERGRGNFPDRFSARQFPNYSSELNVNALLLGDSALYLCASSLIRTGGAFRWQETQYFGPGTRLLVL.